This T cell receptor (beta chain) was recovered during a study of T cell responses to AZD1222 COVID-19 vaccine. The study's findings and limits: The study found vaccine-associated CD4 TCRs spanning spike, dominant at 160-218 and 743-854. Repertoire collection took place solely once the T cell response had peaked.

The table came from immunoSEQ multiplex PCR; TCRdb's copy has only in-frame clones and leaves some out. The data show roughly 200,000 clones, about 95% seen once. This CDR3 region has 12 residues. This clone was detected once. The antigen remains unidentified. This TCR derives from an adult who received the MenACWY meningococcal vaccine as a control. The rearrangement links TRBV21-1 to TRBJ2-5; TRBD1 was called by the table and not checked on the DNA. TRBV21-1 is a pseudogene. The sequences come from peripheral blood, collected 28 days after the second dose of the MenACWY control vaccine. The CDR3 DNA reads as TGTGCCATCCACAGCTTTGGGGAGACCCAGTACTTC. Its translation is CAIHSFGETQYF.